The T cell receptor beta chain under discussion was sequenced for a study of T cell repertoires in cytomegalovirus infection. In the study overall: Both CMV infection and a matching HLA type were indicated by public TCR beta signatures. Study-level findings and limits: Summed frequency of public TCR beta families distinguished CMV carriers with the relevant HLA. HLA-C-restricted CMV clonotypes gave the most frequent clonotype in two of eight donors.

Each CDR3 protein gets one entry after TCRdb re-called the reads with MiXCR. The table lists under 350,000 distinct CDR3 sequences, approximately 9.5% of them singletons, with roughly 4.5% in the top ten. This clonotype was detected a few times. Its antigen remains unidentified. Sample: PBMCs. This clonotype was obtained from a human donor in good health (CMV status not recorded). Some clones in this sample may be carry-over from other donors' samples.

The CDR3 DNA follows: TGTGCCAGCAGCAAGCGGATAACAGATACGCAGTATTTT. Protein product: CASSKRITDTQYF. V and J are TRBV28 and TRBJ2-3, with a possible D match to TRBD2 (5 bases). Trimming stripped 6 bases from V and 3 bases from J, with 10 bases between. CDR3 size: 13 residues. Per the germline V gene, CDR1 is MDHEN and CDR2 is SYDVKM.